This is a list of T cell receptor beta chains from one sample in a study of blood T cells in healthy people across ages. TCRdb analysed the 5' RACE reads with MiXCR anew, one entry per CDR3 protein. The sample consists of almost 1 million distinct CDR3 sequences, about 51% of them appearing once. Sequencing input: blood. These receptors were taken from an older woman in good health. The conserved cysteine and the conserved F or W are not part of the CDR3 here.

v_call	j_call	cdr3_aa
TRBV28	TRBJ2-7	ASSLMGGHLVSY
TRBV24-1	TRBJ1-4	ATSDPRTGGTEKLF
TRBV28	TRBJ2-3	ASSVTGAARDTQY
TRBV4-1	TRBJ2-5	ASSSEVSRGETQY
TRBV20-1	TRBJ2-7	SASRNPLQGYEQY
TRBV20-1	TRBJ2-7	SADRGSRINEQY
TRBV6-5	TRBJ2-3	ASSSGRADTQY
TRBV20-1	TRBJ2-7	SASARTSSYEQY
TRBV28	TRBJ2-7	ASSFPRTGVGEQY
TRBV4-1	TRBJ1-5	ASSQGPGQGKGQPQH
TRBV9	TRBJ2-3	ASSVGSLVSTDTQY
TRBV5-1	TRBJ2-1	ASSLEQVIYNEQF
TRBV20-1	TRBJ2-1	SARAEEQF
TRBV5-5	TRBJ1-2	ASSFPRASGYT
TRBV4-2	TRBJ2-1	ASSQAHHLAGGGNEQF
TRBV20-1	TRBJ2-3	SAQTSGGTDTQY
TRBV12-3/TRBV12-4	TRBJ1-5	ASRPGTSGSVQPQH
TRBV27	TRBJ2-7	ASSLSLVTAYEQY
TRBV6-2/TRBV6-3	TRBJ2-1	ASSYGDEQF
TRBV4-3	.	ASSHGGYETSGGETQY
TRBV6-5	.	ASSSPTGGRIREQY
TRBV20-1	TRBJ2-1	SARGGLLAGSSYNEQF
TRBV12-3/TRBV12-4	TRBJ1-4	ASSLSSSEATNEKLF
TRBV12-3/TRBV12-4	TRBJ2-3	ASAAGRHSTDMQY
TRBV3-1	TRBJ2-1	ASSLPQGGRGEQF
TRBV4-2	TRBJ1-2	ASSLQTGAEAGGYT
TRBV5-1	TRBJ2-7	ASSFEVLYEQY
TRBV20-1	TRBJ1-4	SALRGATNEKLF
TRBV11-2	TRBJ2-1	ASSTPKQGAVEQF
TRBV9	TRBJ2-3	ASSVFSGGFADTQY
TRBV27	TRBJ1-5	ASSSQNSNQPQH
TRBV20-1	TRBJ2-7	SALDPDSYEQY
TRBV20-1	TRBJ2-7	SARDPRSRNEQY
TRBV30	TRBJ2-4	AWSVAKNIQY
TRBV7-8	TRBJ2-1	ASSLAPYAGAYNEQF
TRBV12-3/TRBV12-4	TRBJ2-3	ASGNPTPSTDMEY
TRBV11-3	TRBJ2-1	ASSQLDYNEQF
TRBV27	TRBJ2-1	ASRDRSSYNEQF
TRBV7-2	TRBJ2-4	ASSPGLAEAKNIQY
TRBV7-9	TRBJ2-4	ASSLVTLAKNIQY
TRBV20-1	TRBJ2-1	SASGGAGNEQF
TRBV2	.	ASSAEGTNEQY
TRBV11-2	TRBJ2-4	ASSPLGGVVKNIQY
TRBV6-2/TRBV6-3	TRBJ2-6	ASSYGGTSSGANVLT